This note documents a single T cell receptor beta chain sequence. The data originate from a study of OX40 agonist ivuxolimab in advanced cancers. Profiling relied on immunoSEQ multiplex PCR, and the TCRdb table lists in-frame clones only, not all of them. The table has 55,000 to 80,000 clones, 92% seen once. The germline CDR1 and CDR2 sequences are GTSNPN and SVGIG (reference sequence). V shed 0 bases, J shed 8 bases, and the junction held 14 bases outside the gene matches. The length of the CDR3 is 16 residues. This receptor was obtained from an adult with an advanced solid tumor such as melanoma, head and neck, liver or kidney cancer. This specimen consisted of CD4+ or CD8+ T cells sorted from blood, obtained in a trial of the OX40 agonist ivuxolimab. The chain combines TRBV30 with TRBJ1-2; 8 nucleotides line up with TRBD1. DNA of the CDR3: TGTGCCTGGAGTGTACGAGGGACAGGCTTAATCTACGGCTACACCTTC. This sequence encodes CAWSVRGTGLIYGYTF.